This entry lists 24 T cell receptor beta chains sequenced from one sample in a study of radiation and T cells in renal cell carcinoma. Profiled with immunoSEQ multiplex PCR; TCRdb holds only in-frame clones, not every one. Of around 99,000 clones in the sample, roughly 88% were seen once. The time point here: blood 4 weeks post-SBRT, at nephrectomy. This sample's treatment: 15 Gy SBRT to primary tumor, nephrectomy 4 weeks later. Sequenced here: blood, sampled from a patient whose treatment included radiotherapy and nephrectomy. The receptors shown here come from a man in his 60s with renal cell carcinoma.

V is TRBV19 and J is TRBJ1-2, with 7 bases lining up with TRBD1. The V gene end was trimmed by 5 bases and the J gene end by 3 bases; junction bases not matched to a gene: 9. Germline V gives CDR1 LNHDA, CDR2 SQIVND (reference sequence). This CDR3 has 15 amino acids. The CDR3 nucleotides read TGTGCCAGTAGTGCGCGACAGGGCCTCCACTATGGCTACACCTTC. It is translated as CASSARQGLHYGYTF. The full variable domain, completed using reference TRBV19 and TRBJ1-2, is DGGITQSPKYLFRKEGQNVTLSCEQNLNHDAMYWYRQDPGQGLRLIYYSQIVNDFQKGDIAEGYSVSREKKESFPLTVTSAQKNPTAFYLCASSARQGLHYGYTFGSGTRLTVV.

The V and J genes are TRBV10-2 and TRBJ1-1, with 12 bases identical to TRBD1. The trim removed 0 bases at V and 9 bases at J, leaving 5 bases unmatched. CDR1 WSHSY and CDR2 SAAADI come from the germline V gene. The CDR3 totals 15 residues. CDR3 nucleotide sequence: TGCGCCAGCAGTGAGTCGGGGACAGGGGGCTCCAAAGCTTTCTTT. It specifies CASSESGTGGSKAFF.

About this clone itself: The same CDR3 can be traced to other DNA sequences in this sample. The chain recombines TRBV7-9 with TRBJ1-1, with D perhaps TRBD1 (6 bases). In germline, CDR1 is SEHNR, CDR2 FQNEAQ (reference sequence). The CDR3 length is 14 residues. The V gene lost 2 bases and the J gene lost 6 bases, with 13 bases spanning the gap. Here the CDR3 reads CASSLLGGVSEAFF. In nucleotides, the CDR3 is TGTGCCAGCAGCTTACTAGGGGGGGTCTCTGAAGCTTTCTTT. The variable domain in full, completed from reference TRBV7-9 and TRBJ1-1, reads DTGVSQNPRHKITKRGQNVTFRCDPISEHNRLYWYRQTLGQGPEFLTYFQNEAQLEKSRLLSDRFSAERPKGSFSTLEIQRTEQGDSAMYLCASSLLGGVSEAFFGQGTRLTVV.

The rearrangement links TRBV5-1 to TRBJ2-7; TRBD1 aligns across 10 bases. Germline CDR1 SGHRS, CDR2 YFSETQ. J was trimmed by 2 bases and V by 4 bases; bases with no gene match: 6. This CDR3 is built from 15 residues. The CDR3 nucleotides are TGCGCCAGCAGCGCGCGACAGGGGGCCACCTACGAGCAGTACTTC. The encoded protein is CASSARQGATYEQYF.

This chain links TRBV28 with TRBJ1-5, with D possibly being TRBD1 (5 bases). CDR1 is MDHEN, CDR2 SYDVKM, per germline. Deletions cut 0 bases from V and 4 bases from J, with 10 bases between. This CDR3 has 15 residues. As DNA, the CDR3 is TGTGCCAGCAGTTTATGGCGCGGGGGTAATCAGCCCCAGCATTTT. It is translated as CASSLWRGGNQPQHF.

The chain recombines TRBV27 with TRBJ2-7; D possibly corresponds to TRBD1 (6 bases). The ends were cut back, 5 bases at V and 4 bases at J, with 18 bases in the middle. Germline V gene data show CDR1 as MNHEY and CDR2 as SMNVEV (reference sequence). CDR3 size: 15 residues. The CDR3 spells CASSTQTGPNYEQYF. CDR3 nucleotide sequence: TGTGCCAGCAGTACCCAAACAGGGCCAAATTACGAGCAGTACTTC.

The chain's CDR3 is CASSYSQGDRSYEQYF. The DNA for the CDR3 is TGTGCCAGCAGTTACTCTCAAGGGGACCGTTCCTACGAGCAGTACTTC. J is TRBJ2-7 and V is TRBV6-6; D is tentatively TRBD1 or TRBD2 (5 bases each). V was trimmed by 0 bases and J by 1 base, leaving 13 bases between them. The CDR3 spans 16 residues. Germline V gives CDR1 MNHNY, CDR2 SVGAGI (reference sequence).

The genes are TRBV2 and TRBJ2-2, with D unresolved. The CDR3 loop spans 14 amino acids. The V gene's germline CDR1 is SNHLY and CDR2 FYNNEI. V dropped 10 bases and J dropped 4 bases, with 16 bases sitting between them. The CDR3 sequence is CATTKLQSTGELFF. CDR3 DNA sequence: TGTGCCACTACGAAATTACAGTCCACCGGGGAGCTGTTTTTT.

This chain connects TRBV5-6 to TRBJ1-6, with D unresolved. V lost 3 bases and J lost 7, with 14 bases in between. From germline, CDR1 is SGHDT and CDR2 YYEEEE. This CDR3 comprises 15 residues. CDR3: CASSWGWADNSPLHF. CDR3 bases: TGTGCCAGCAGCTGGGGTTGGGCTGACAATTCACCCCTCCACTTT.

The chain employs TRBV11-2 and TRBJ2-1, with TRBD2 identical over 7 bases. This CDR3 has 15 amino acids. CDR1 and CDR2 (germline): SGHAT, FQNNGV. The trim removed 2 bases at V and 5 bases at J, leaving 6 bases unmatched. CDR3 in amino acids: CASSLSGLLNNEQFF. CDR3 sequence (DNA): TGTGCCAGCAGCTTATCGGGACTACTCAACAATGAGCAGTTCTTC.

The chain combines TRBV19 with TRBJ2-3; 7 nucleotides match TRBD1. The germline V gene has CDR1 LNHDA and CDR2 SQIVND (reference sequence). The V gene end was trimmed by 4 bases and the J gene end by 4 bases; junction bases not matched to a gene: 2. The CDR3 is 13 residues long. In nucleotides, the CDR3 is TGTGCCAGTAGTACCACAGGGGCAGATACGCAGTATTTT. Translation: CASSTTGADTQYF.

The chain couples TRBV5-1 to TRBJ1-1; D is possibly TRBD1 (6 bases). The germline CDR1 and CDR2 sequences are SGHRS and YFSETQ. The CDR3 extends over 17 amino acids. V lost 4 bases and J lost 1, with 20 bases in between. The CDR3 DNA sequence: TGCGCCAGCAGCCCCGACAGGCCAAGAAACGCGAACACTGAAGCTTTCTTT. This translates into CASSPDRPRNANTEAFF.

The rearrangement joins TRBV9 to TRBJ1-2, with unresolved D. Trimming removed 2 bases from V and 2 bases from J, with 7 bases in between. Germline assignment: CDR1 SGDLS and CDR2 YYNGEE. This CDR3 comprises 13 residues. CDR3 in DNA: TGTGCCAGCAGCGTCCCAGGAAACTATGGCTACACCTTC. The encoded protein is CASSVPGNYGYTF.

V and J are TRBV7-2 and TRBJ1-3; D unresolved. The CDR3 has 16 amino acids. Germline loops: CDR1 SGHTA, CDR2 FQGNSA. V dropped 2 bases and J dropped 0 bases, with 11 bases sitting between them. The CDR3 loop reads CASSLTGSISGNTIYF. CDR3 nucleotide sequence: TGTGCCAGCAGCTTAACCGGGTCCATCTCTGGAAACACCATATATTTT.

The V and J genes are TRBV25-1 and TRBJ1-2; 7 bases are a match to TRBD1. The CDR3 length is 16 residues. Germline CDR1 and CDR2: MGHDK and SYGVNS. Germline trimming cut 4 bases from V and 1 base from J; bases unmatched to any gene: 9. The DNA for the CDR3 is TGTGCCAGCAGTGGGGGGGACAGACTCTATAACTATGGCTACACCTTC. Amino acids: CASSGGDRLYNYGYTF.

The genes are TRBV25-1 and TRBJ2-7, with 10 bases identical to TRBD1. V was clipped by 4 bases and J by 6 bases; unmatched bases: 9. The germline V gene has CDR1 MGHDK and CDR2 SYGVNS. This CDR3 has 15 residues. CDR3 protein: CASSGTGTGVPEQYF. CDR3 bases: TGTGCCAGCAGTGGAACCGGGACAGGGGTTCCCGAGCAGTACTTC.

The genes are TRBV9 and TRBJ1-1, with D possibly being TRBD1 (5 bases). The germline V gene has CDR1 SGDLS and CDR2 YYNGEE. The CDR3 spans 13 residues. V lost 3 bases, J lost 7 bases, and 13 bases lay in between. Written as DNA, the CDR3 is TGTGCCAGCAGCGCGGACACCATAAGTGAAGCTTTCTTT. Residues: CASSADTISEAFF.

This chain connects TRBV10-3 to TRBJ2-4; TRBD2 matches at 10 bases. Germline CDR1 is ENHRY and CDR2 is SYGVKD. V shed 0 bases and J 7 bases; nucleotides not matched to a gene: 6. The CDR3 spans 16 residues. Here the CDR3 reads CAISESLAGVRNIQYF. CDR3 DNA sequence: TGTGCCATCAGTGAGTCTCTAGCGGGAGTTAGGAACATTCAGTACTTC.

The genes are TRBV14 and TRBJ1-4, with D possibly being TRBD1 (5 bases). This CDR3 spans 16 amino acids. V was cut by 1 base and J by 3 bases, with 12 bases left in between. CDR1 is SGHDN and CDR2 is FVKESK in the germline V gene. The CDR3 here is CASSQVDGAANEKLFF. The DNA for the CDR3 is TGTGCCAGCAGCCAAGTAGACGGGGCCGCTAATGAAAAACTGTTTTTT.

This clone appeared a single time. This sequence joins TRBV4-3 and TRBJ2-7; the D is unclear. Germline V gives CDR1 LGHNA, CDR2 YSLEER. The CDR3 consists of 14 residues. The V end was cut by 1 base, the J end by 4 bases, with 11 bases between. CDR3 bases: TGCGCCAGCAGCCAAGGGGCCACAAGATACGAGCAGTACTTC. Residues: CASSQGATRYEQYF.

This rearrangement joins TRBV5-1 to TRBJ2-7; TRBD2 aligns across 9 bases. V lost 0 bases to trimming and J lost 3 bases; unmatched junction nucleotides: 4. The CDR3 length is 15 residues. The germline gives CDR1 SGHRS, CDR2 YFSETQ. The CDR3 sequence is CASSLGGRANYEQYF. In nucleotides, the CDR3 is TGCGCCAGCAGCTTGGGCGGGAGGGCAAACTACGAGCAGTACTTC.

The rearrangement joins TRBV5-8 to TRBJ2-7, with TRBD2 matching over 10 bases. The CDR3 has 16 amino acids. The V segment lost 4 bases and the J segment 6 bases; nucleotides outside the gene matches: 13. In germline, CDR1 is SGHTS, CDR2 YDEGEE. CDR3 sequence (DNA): TGTGCCAGCAGCGCCTATTACAGCGGGAGGGCGAGCGAGCAGTACTTC. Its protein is CASSAYYSGRASEQYF. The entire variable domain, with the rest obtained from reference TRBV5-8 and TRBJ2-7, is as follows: EAGVTQSPTHLIKTRGQQATLRCSPISGHTSVYWYQQALGLGLQFLLWYDEGEERNRGNFPPRFSGRQFPNYSSELNVNALELEDSALYLCASSAYYSGRASEQYFGPGTRLTVT.

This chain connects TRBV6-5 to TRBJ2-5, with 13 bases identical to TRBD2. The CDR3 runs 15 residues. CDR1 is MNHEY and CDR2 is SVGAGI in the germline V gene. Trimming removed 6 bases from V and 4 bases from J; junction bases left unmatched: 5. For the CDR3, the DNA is TGTGCCAGCAGATCAACTAGCGGGAGGGGAGAGACCCAGTACTTC. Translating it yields CASRSTSGRGETQYF.

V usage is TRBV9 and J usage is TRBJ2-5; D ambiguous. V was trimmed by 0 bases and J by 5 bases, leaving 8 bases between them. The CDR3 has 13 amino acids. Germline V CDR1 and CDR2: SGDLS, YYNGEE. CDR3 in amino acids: CASSVDGGETQYF. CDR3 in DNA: TGTGCCAGCAGCGTAGACGGCGGTGAGACCCAGTACTTC.